Included here is one T cell receptor (beta chain) sequence, with context. What it binds is not known. TCRdb re-called the multiplex PCR reads through MiXCR, storing one row per CDR3 protein. Of 130,000 or so distinct CDR3 sequences in the sample, approximately 32% were seen once. Germline V gene data show CDR1 as MGHRA and CDR2 as YSYEKL. Between the trimmed V and J ends, which lost 1 base and 6 bases, there was a span of 16 bases. This CDR3 has 16 amino acids. These data originate in a study of breast tumors, draining lymph nodes, adjacent tissues. Study outcomes and limitations: Tumors had less TCR diversity than lymph nodes, more than nontumor tissue. Data only fit, rather than demonstrated, lymph node origin of most tumor T cells. Compared with basal-like, luminal-like tumors shared significantly more repertoire with nontumor tissue. Data fit most tumor T cells coming from lymph node, expanding in tumor.

Samples came from axillary lymph nodes draining the breast cancer. Source material: axillary lymph node tissue. This sequence originates from a female donor with breast cancer. Some clones in this sample may be carry-over from other donors' samples. The rearrangement links TRBV4-1 to TRBJ2-4; D might be TRBD1 or TRBD2, each matching 6 bases. The CDR3 spells CASSQGGAGVGNIQYF. DNA for the CDR3: TGCGCCAGCAGCCAAGGGGGGGCAGGGGTTGGAAACATTCAGTACTTC.